This TCR beta chain comes out of a study of T-cell memory formation after mild COVID-19. Study at large: Each donor largely had its own TCR clusters.

J lost 7 bases, V lost 2 bases, and 17 bases had no gene match. This CDR3 has 18 residues. Germline V lookup: CDR1 ENHRY, CDR2 SYGVKD. In TCRdb, the 5' RACE reads were re-called with MiXCR into one record per CDR3 protein. Seen here are approximately 500,000 distinct CDR3 sequences, roughly 25% observed once, and the top ten hold around 13%. Material: PBMCs or a T cell subset sorted from them (not recorded which). The V call is TRBV10-3, the J call TRBJ1-5; TRBD1 matches 7 bases. The sequence was collected from an adult woman who had mild COVID-19 (a few samples of this study predate the infection). Cell type and time point are not known. CDR3: CAISEPSPGGPGGQPQHF. The CDR3 region has the DNA TGTGCCATCAGTGAGCCCTCCCCAGGGGGACCGGGCGGGCAGCCCCAGCATTTT.